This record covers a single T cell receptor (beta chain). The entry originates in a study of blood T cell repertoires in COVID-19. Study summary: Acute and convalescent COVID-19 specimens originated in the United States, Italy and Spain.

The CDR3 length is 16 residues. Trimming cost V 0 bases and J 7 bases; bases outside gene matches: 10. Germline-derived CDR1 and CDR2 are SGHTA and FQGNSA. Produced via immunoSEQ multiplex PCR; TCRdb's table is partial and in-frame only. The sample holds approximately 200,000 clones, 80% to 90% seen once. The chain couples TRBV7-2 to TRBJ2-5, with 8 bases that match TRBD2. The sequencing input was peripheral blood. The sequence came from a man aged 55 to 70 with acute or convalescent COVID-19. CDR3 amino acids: CASSLAPSGRLGTQYF. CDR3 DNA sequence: TGTGCCAGCAGCTTAGCGCCAAGCGGGAGACTGGGGACCCAGTACTTC.